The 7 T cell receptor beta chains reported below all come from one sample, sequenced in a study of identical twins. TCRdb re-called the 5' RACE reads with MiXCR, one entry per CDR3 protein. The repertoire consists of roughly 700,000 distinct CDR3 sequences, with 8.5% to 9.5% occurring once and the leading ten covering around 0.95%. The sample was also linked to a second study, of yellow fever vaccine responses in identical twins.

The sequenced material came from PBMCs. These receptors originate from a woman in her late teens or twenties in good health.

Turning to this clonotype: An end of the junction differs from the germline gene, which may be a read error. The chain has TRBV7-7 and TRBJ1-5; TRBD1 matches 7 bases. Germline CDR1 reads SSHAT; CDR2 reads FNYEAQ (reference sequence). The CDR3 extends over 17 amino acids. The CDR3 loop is CASSLVGQGEEDQPQHF. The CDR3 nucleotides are TGTGCTAGCAGCTTAGTCGGCCAGGGGGAAGAGGATCAGCCCCAGCATTTT. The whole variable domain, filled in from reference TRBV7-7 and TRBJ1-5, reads GAGVSQSPRYKVTKRGQDVTLRCDPISSHATLYWYQQALGQGPEFLTYFNYEAQPDKSGLPSDRFSAERPEGSISTLTIQRTEQRDSAMYRCASSLVGQGEEDQPQHFGDGTRLSIL.

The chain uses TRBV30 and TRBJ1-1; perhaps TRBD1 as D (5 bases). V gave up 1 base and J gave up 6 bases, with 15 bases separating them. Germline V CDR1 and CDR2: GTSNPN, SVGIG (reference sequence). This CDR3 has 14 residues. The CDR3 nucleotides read TGTGCCTGGAGTGCTCTGACAGTTGTCCCTGAAGCTTTCTTT. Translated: CAWSALTVVPEAFF.

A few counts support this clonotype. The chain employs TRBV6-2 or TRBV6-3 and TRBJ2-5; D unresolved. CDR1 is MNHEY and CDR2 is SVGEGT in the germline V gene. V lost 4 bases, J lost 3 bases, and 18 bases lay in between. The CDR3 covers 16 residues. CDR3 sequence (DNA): TGTGCCAGCAGTTTACTGGGTTTGGCACACGAAGAGACCCAGTACTTC. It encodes CASSLLGLAHEETQYF.

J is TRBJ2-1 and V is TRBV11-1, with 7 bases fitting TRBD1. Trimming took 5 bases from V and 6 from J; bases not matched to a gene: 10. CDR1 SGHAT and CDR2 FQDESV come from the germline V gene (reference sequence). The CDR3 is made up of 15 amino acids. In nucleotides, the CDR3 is TGTGCCAGCAGCCAAGGCACAGGGGATTTCAATGAGCAGTTCTTC. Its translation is CASSQGTGDFNEQFF. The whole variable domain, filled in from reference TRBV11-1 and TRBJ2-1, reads EAEVAQSPRYKITEKSQAVAFWCDPISGHATLYWYRQILGQGPELLVQFQDESVVDDSQLPKDRFSAERLKGVDSTLKIQPAELGDSAMYLCASSQGTGDFNEQFFGPGTRLTVL.

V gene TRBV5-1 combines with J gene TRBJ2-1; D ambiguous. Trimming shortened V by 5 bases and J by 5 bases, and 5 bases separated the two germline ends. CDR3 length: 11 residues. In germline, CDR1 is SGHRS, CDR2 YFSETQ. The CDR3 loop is CASRNNNEQFF. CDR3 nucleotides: TGCGCCAGCAGAAACAACAATGAGCAGTTCTTC.

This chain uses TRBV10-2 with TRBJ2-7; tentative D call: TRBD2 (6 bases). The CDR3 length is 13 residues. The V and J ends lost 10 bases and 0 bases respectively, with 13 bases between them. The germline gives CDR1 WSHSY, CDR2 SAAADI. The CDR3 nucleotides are TGCGCCATCAGAGGGGACTTCTCCTACGAGCAGTACTTC. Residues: CAIRGDFSYEQYF.

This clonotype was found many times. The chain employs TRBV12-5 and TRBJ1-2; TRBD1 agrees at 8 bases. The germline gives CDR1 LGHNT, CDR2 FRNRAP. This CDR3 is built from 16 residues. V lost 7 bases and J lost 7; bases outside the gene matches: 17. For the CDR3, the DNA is TGTGCTAGTGCCACCACCCCCGGGACAGGCCTTCTTGGCTACACCTTC. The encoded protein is CASATTPGTGLLGYTF.